Reported below is one TCR beta chain. Which antigen it targets is not known. A junction end diverges from the germline sequence, so it may reflect a read error. The entry originates in a study of blood T cells in healthy people across ages (dated by TCRdb to between 2014 and 2016). General notes on the study: In model experiments, template switching captured roughly one uniquely barcoded TCR beta cDNA molecule for every two T cells. Using the same blood draw, the study looked at two additional independent replicas of 1 million unique cDNA reads for two donors, one aged 18 to 29 and the other aged 80 or older. The donors were split into four age groups: young (average 16 years), middle-aged (about 40), aged (62) and long-lived (approximately 80). To avoid experimental bias, donors of different ages were spread randomly across the sequencing lanes. The study measured age-related changes in TCR beta repertoire diversity using deep sequencing normalized with unique cDNA molecular identifiers. What the work shows at the level of the full study, not this receptor alone: The CMV infection status of donors was not known, potentially confounding age-related changes in expanded clonotypes. As age increased, observed TCR beta diversity per million T cells dropped in a roughly linear way, and a significant reduction was already evident by age 40. Estimates of total diversity based on one million sequenced T cells were considered lower bounds and underestimates. The percentage of naive T cells measured by flow cytometry correlated strongly with observed TCR beta diversity. The long-lived group showed more naive CD4+ T cells, fewer expanded clones and increased TCR diversity than the aged group, suggesting age selection. Bulk unsorted PBMC profiling prevented conclusive comparison of naive and antigen-experienced compartments.

Via the germline V gene, CDR1 is ENHRY and CDR2 SYGVKD. Its CDR3 holds 15 amino acids, cysteine through phenylalanine. Just CDR3 DNA is preserved here, 45 bases in frame from base 1. Libraries were built with 5' RACE. Sequencing was performed on an Illumina HiSeq 2500. A second PCR of roughly 6 to 11 cycles was performed with a sample-barcoded 5' primer and a J-beta primer mix. Each TCR beta cDNA molecule received a unique molecular identifier from a template-switch 5' adaptor carrying 12 random nucleotides. Each sample yielded at least 2.5 million CDR3-containing paired-end reads. First-strand cDNA synthesis was performed from all RNA using the Mint cDNA synthesis kit, with priming by a TRBC-specific oligonucleotide. All cDNA was treated with uracil-DNA glycosylase and then went through a first 18-cycle PCR with the universal primers M1SS and BC2_uni_R. On the authors' methods: For normalization, 1 million high-quality reads, each with a distinct molecular identifier, were randomly selected from each sample. Instead of being binned into consensus sequences, reads with shared molecular identifiers were discarded. MiTCR, set to a Q25 quality threshold and the strictest error-elimination algorithm, was used for CDR3 identification, clonotype clustering and error correction. A nonparametric unseen species model with Euler transformation was used to estimate a lower bound on total TCR beta diversity. Using fastp trimming at Q25 and MiXCR clonotype assembly, TCRdb reanalyzed the public sequencing data and kept in-frame beta chains. Identical CDR3 proteins give one entry, which carries the most common genes and DNA. V and J calls and clone size were set by TCRdb, not the authors. This sample comprises around 940,000 distinct CDR3 sequences, 51% of them detected only once. About 20% of the sample belongs to the ten largest clones.

Systemically healthy Caucasian individuals from Russia, 35 to 50 in total and aged about 6 to 100 years, were included as donors. Each donor gave roughly 9 milliliters of peripheral blood, drawn into EDTA-treated Vacutainer tubes. Ficoll-Paque density-gradient centrifugation was used to isolate PBMCs, with at least 6 million per sample. Trizol reagent was used to extract total RNA from the PBMCs, yielding at least 5.5 micrograms per sample. For every donor, an aliquot of PBMCs went through flow cytometry to measure the percentages of naive CD45RAhigh/CD27high T cells. The sequencing input was blood. The sequence was obtained from an older woman in good health. Recombination connected TRBV10-3 to TRBJ2-5; the D gene could be TRBD1 or TRBD2, each one agreeing over 5 bases. The nucleotides read TGTGCCATCAGTGCGGGACCAAGCACACAAGAGGCCCAGTACTTC. Its protein is CAISAGPSTQEAQYF.